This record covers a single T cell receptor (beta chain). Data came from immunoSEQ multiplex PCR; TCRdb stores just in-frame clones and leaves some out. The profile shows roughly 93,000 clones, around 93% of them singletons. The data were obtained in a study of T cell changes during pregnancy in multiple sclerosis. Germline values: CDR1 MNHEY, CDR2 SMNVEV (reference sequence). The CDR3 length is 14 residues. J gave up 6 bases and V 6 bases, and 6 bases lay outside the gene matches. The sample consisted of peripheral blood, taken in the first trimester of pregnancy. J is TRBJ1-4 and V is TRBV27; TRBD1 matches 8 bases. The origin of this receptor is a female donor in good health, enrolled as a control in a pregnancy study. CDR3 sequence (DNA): TGTGCCAGCAGACCCAGGGGGCAATATGAAAAACTGTTTTTT. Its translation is CASRPRGQYEKLFF.